This TCR beta chain stems from a study of identical twins. The CDR3 extends over 14 amino acids. Trimming took 3 bases from V and 7 from J, leaving 16 bases between them. CDR1 and CDR2 (germline): DFQATT, SNEGSKA (reference sequence). As to this clonotype: What it recognizes is unknown.

Overall study findings and caveats: Abundant beta clonotypes from cord blood had fewer insertions, unlike memory repertoires, which showed none. Out-of-frame alpha sequences that twins shared showed excess low generation probability.

cDNA carried unique molecular identifiers, and a universal primer site was added by template switching. TCRdb reprocessed the 5' RACE reads via MiXCR and lists one record per CDR3 protein. The repertoire holds approximately 1.8 million distinct CDR3 sequences, less than 40% seen once, with around 0.3% in the top ten. Sequencing was performed on cord blood. The TCR was taken from a newborn girl in good health. This sequence joins TRBV20-1 and TRBJ1-5; a weak D match, TRBD1 (6 bases). This chain's CDR3 is CSASRGVVRQPQHF. Here the CDR3 DNA reads TGCAGTGCTAGTAGGGGGGTGGTTCGGCAGCCCCAGCATTTT.